Below are 30 T cell receptor beta chains sequenced from a single sample in a study of shared clonotypes between healthy human individuals. As defined, naive CD8 cells were CD45RO-negative and positively selected for CCR7, with terminally differentiated effector memory CD45RA+ cells excluded. Repertoires were generated with immunoSEQ multiplex PCR, while TCRdb's copy carries only in-frame clones and drops some. The data hold millions of clones, with about 94% observed a single time. Sequencing used naive CD8+ T cells sorted from blood. Every receptor here comes from a man younger than 35 in good health.

The genes are TRBV4-1 and TRBJ2-7; the D is unclear. This CDR3 has 13 residues. V was trimmed by 3 bases and J by 6 bases, leaving 12 bases between them. Germline V gene lookup returns CDR1 MGHRA and CDR2 YSYEKL. CDR3 sequence reads: CASSHVLGLEQYF. Written as DNA, the CDR3 is TGCGCCAGCAGCCATGTGCTAGGTCTCGAGCAGTACTTC.

This clone was recorded only once. This chain links TRBV4-3 with TRBJ1-5; D remains ambiguous. Per germline, CDR1 LGHNA and CDR2 YSLEER. The CDR3 runs 13 residues. V dropped 6 bases and J dropped 12 bases, with 18 bases sitting between them. The DNA for the CDR3 is TGCGCCAGCAGGCATGAGGACGCGCGGGGCCAGCATTTT. It codes for CASRHEDARGQHF.

This chain links TRBV5-4 with TRBJ2-1, with 14 bases fitting TRBD2. V lost 4 bases to trimming and J lost 2 bases; unmatched junction nucleotides: 5. In germline, CDR1 is SGHNT, CDR2 YYREEE (reference sequence). The CDR3 loop spans 17 amino acids. CDR3 sequence: CASSAPTSGGAYNEQFF. The CDR3 DNA reads TGTGCCAGCAGCGCCCCGACTAGCGGGGGGGCCTACAATGAGCAGTTCTTC.

The chain has TRBV27 and TRBJ2-7, with D uncertain. Germline V lookup: CDR1 MNHEY, CDR2 SMNVEV (reference sequence). Trimming stripped 1 base from V and 1 base from J, with 11 bases between. The CDR3 extends over 15 amino acids. The CDR3, as DNA: TGTGCCAGCAGTTTATTAGGTATGGGGTCCTACGAGCAGTACTTC. Translated, it gives CASSLLGMGSYEQYF.

This chain uses TRBV11-2 with TRBJ2-7; 7 bases line up with TRBD1. The J segment lost 0 bases and the V segment lost 6 bases, leaving 8 bases of the junction unmatched. CDR3 size: 15 residues. Germline assignment: CDR1 SGHAT and CDR2 FQNNGV. CDR3 residues: CASSWGQLSSYEQYF. In nucleotides, the CDR3 is TGTGCCAGCAGTTGGGGACAGCTATCCTCCTACGAGCAGTACTTC.

The rearrangement joins TRBV5-4 to TRBJ2-7, with TRBD1 identical over 7 bases. Trimming at V came to 3 bases and at J to 2 bases, leaving 5 bases not matched to a gene. Germline V lookup: CDR1 SGHNT, CDR2 YYREEE (reference sequence). The CDR3 is 14 amino acids. This chain's CDR3 is CASSYRQGPYEQYF. The CDR3 DNA reads TGTGCCAGCAGCTACCGACAGGGACCCTACGAGCAGTACTTC.

Note on this clone: Other nucleotide sequences in the sample specify the same CDR3. J is TRBJ2-7 and V is TRBV6-5; D is uncertain. Trimming left V 3 bases short and J 0 bases short, with 9 bases between. There are 14 residues in the CDR3. The V gene's germline CDR1 is MNHEY and CDR2 SVGAGI. Written as DNA, the CDR3 is TGTGCCAGCAGTTATGCCCCTGGCTCCTACGAGCAGTACTTC. Amino acids: CASSYAPGSYEQYF.

In DNA, the CDR3 is TGTGCCAGCAGCTTGGTTGGGACCAATGAGCAGTTCTTC. This translates into CASSLVGTNEQFF. V gene TRBV5-6 combines with J gene TRBJ2-1; D tentatively fits TRBD1 or TRBD2 (5 bases each). This CDR3 contains 13 residues. Deletions cut 0 bases from V and 6 bases from J, with 7 bases between. CDR1 is SGHDT, CDR2 YYEEEE, per germline.

A note on this clone: Other nucleotide sequences from this sample produce the same CDR3. The J gene is TRBJ1-2, the V gene TRBV29-1, with D possibly matching TRBD1 (5 bases). V was clipped by 4 bases and J by 4 bases, with 7 bases between them. Germline V gives CDR1 SQVTM, CDR2 ANQGSEA. This CDR3 comprises 11 residues. CDR3 nucleotide sequence: TGCAGCGTTGTGGGGACCTATGGCTACACCTTC. Encoded protein: CSVVGTYGYTF.

V gene TRBV27 combines with J gene TRBJ2-2; either TRBD1 or TRBD2 may fit D (5 bases each). Germline CDR1 MNHEY, CDR2 SMNVEV (reference sequence). Trimming left V 0 bases short and J 6 bases short, with 11 bases between. This CDR3 spans 15 amino acids. In DNA form, the CDR3 reads TGTGCCAGCAGTTTATCGGTCCGGGACCCCGGGGAGCTGTTTTTT. It encodes CASSLSVRDPGELFF.

V gene TRBV29-1 combines with J gene TRBJ2-5; unclear D gene. Per germline, CDR1 SQVTM and CDR2 ANQGSEA. The length of the CDR3 is 15 residues. V lost 3 bases, J lost 0 bases, and 14 bases lay in between. CDR3 region: CSVDWPSQYQETQYF. The DNA of the CDR3 is TGCAGCGTTGATTGGCCTTCCCAGTACCAAGAGACCCAGTACTTC.

The chain is built from TRBV19 and TRBJ1-2; D not certain. V dropped 5 bases and J dropped 8 bases, with 12 bases sitting between them. Germline CDR1 and CDR2: LNHDA and SQIVND (reference sequence). The CDR3 is made up of 12 amino acids. Here the CDR3 reads CASSPTGGGYTF. The CDR3 DNA sequence: TGTGCCAGTAGTCCCACGGGAGGCGGCTACACCTTC.

The chain carries TRBV29-1 and TRBJ2-7; 10 bases fit TRBD2. CDR3 length: 14 residues. With V trimmed by 7 bases and J by 3 bases, 9 bases remained unmatched. The germline V gene encodes CDR1 SQVTM and CDR2 ANQGSEA. CDR3 in amino acids: CSGSSGGLNYEQYF. Written as DNA, the CDR3 is TGCAGCGGAAGTAGCGGGGGGCTTAACTACGAGCAGTACTTC.

This chain uses TRBV9 with TRBJ2-3, with a weak D call TRBD1 (5 bases). Germline lookup yields CDR1 SGDLS and CDR2 YYNGEE. This CDR3 has 16 amino acids. The germline V and J ends were trimmed by 0 bases and 1 base, with 12 bases remaining between them. CDR3 nucleotide sequence: TGTGCCAGCAGCGTAGACTCTCTGGGGCGCACAGATACGCAGTATTTT. It translates to CASSVDSLGRTDTQYF.

This clone showed up just once. The chain recombines TRBV29-1 with TRBJ2-5; D remains ambiguous. The CDR3 is 13 amino acids. The ends were cut back, 5 bases at V and 0 bases at J, with 10 bases in the middle. The germline gives CDR1 SQVTM, CDR2 ANQGSEA. CDR3 amino acids: CSVTGPDQETQYF. Here the CDR3 DNA reads TGCAGCGTTACCGGACCGGACCAAGAGACCCAGTACTTC.

V usage is TRBV7-6 and J usage is TRBJ2-7; TRBD2 might be the D (6 bases). Trimming took off 1 base at V and 1 base at J, with 11 bases between the two ends. Germline V gives CDR1 SGHVS, CDR2 FNYEAQ. This CDR3 spans 15 amino acids. CDR3 in DNA: TGTGCCAGCAGCTTAGGGGTGGGGGGATCCTACGAGCAGTACTTC. It codes for CASSLGVGGSYEQYF.

This clone was counted once. V is TRBV5-6 and J is TRBJ2-5; D is unclear. The CDR3 extends over 14 amino acids. The germline V gene has CDR1 SGHDT and CDR2 YYEEEE. V shed 4 bases and J shed 0 bases, with 10 bases lying between them. The CDR3 DNA reads as TGTGCCAGCAGCAGAGACGGGTACCAAGAGACCCAGTACTTC. Residues: CASSRDGYQETQYF.

In DNA, the CDR3 is TGTGCCAGCAGTTATGGCGGGGGTGGTCGGGAGCAGTACTTC. Its translation: CASSYGGGGREQYF. This rearrangement joins TRBV6-5 to TRBJ2-7, with 7 bases lining up with TRBD2. Trimming at V came to 3 bases and at J to 7 bases, leaving 9 bases not matched to a gene. Germline CDR1 MNHEY, CDR2 SVGAGI. This CDR3 region has 14 residues.

The chain joins TRBV27 to TRBJ2-3; 9 bases align to TRBD2. J was trimmed by 6 bases and V by 6 bases; bases with no gene match: 13. The CDR3 has 16 residues. Germline V gene lookup returns CDR1 MNHEY and CDR2 SMNVEV (reference sequence). The CDR3: CASRLKREEIRDTQYF. CDR3 in DNA: TGTGCCAGCAGATTAAAGCGGGAGGAGATTAGGGATACGCAGTATTTT.

The CDR3 here is CASSYSNRGNEQFF. For the CDR3, the DNA is TGTGCCAGCAGTTACTCGAACCGGGGGAATGAGCAGTTCTTC. The chain has TRBV6-5 and TRBJ2-1; the D gene is possibly TRBD2 (6 bases). Germline V lookup: CDR1 MNHEY, CDR2 SVGAGI. V lost 0 bases and J lost 7, with 10 bases in between. CDR3 length: 14 residues.

The CDR3 loop reads CASSLVGDLNTGELFF. The CDR3 nucleotides read TGTGCCAGCAGCTTGGTGGGGGACTTGAACACCGGGGAGCTGTTTTTT. V and J are TRBV5-6 and TRBJ2-2; D may be TRBD2 (6 bases). The CDR3 spans 16 residues. Germline CDR1 is SGHDT and CDR2 is YYEEEE. With 0 bases removed from V and 1 base from J, the gap between germline ends came to 10 bases.

The chain carries TRBV5-4 and TRBJ2-7, with D possibly TRBD1 on 6 matching bases. The V end was cut by 0 bases, the J end by 6 bases, with 10 bases between. Per germline, CDR1 SGHNT and CDR2 YYREEE (reference sequence). This CDR3 has 13 amino acids. CDR3 sequence (DNA): TGTGCCAGCAGCTTGGCCCACAGGGCCGAGCAGTACTTC. It encodes CASSLAHRAEQYF.

With respect to this clone: The identical CDR3 is also encoded by other nucleotide sequences in the sample. This sequence joins TRBV6-1 and TRBJ1-5, with D perhaps TRBD1 (6 bases). The CDR3 has 16 amino acids. The V end lost 2 bases, the J end lost 0 bases, and 11 bases lay between the germline ends. Germline V CDR1 and CDR2: MNHNS, SASEGT. CDR3 in DNA: TGTGCCAGCAGTGAATCCGGGGGCTATAGCAATCAGCCCCAGCATTTT. It codes for CASSESGGYSNQPQHF.

The chain recombines TRBV7-9 with TRBJ1-4; the D gene is possibly TRBD1 (6 bases). The CDR3 runs to 14 residues. V was trimmed by 2 bases and J by 6 bases, leaving 10 bases between them. The germline gives CDR1 SEHNR, CDR2 FQNEAQ (reference sequence). The CDR3 loop reads CASSLRGADEKLFF. CDR3 in DNA: TGTGCCAGCAGCTTACGGGGGGCTGATGAAAAACTGTTTTTT.

This clone was seen a handful of times. This CDR3 is also generated by other DNA sequences in the sample. CDR3 amino acids: CASSFSGGSTDTQYF. The CDR3 DNA is TGTGCCAGCAGCTTTAGCGGGGGAAGCACAGATACGCAGTATTTT. The chain recombines TRBV5-4 with TRBJ2-3, with 9 nucleotides matching TRBD2. From germline, CDR1 is SGHNT and CDR2 YYREEE (reference sequence). The CDR3 runs to 15 residues. The J segment lost 0 bases and the V segment lost 2 bases, leaving 1 base of the junction unmatched.

This chain uses TRBV29-1 with TRBJ1-2; tentatively, D is TRBD1 (6 bases). Germline CDR1 SQVTM, CDR2 ANQGSEA. CDR3 size: 10 residues. V was shortened by 4 bases and J by 8 bases, with 8 bases between the two germline ends. CDR3 coding DNA: TGCAGCGTTGGGACAGACGGCTACACCTTC. Translated, it gives CSVGTDGYTF.

This chain uses TRBV4-2 with TRBJ1-1, with a possible D match to TRBD1 (6 bases). This CDR3 contains 14 residues. The germline V gene encodes CDR1 LGHNA and CDR2 YNFKEQ. V lost 0 bases, J lost 6 bases, and 11 bases lay in between. In nucleotides, the CDR3 is TGTGCCAGCAGCCAAGAAAACAGGGAAGCTGAAGCTTTCTTT. This translates into CASSQENREAEAFF.

About this clone: In the same sample, other DNA sequences code for this CDR3. The chain couples TRBV11-2 to TRBJ2-7; a possible D gene is TRBD2 (5 bases). This CDR3 has 11 residues. Germline-derived CDR1 and CDR2 are SGHAT and FQNNGV. V gave up 5 bases and J gave up 7 bases, with 9 bases separating them. CDR3 sequence (DNA): TGTGCCAGCAGCCTCTCGGGGGAGCAGTACTTC. This translates into CASSLSGEQYF.

The chain recombines TRBV7-9 with TRBJ2-1; D possibly matches TRBD1 or TRBD2 (5 bases each). V was pared by 1 base and J by 1 base, with 11 bases between. Germline CDR1 reads SEHNR; CDR2 reads FQNEAQ (reference sequence). CDR3 size: 16 residues. The CDR3 bases are TGTGCCAGCAGCTTAGGAGAGGGACCATCCTACAATGAGCAGTTCTTC. Protein product: CASSLGEGPSYNEQFF.

The genes are TRBV7-6 and TRBJ2-5; TRBD1 might be the D (6 bases). Gene TRBJ2-7 matches the end of the DNA better, so the J call may be wrong. The germline V gene has CDR1 SGHVS and CDR2 FNYEAQ. CDR3 length equals 12 residues. Here the CDR3 DNA reads TGTGCCAGCAGGGATAACAGGGACGAGCAGTACTTC. Translated, it gives CASRDNRDEQYF.